Listed here are 4 T cell receptor beta chains from one sample, sequenced in a study of cytomegalovirus exposure and HLA in healthy donors. In the PCR, 60 Vbeta and 13 Jbeta primers were used. TCRdb's table, derived via immunoSEQ multiplex PCR, lists solely in-frame clones and lacks some. In the table there are roughly 190,000 clones, approximately 70% of which are singletons. The sample consisted of PBMCs. These receptor sequences come from a young woman in good health and CMV-seropositive.

The V and J genes are TRBV5-1 and TRBJ1-4; 9 bases are a match to TRBD1. Germline CDR1 and CDR2: SGHRS and YFSETQ. The CDR3 totals 17 residues. J gave up 0 bases and V 2 bases, and 5 bases lay outside the gene matches. This CDR3 is CASSFRDRAATNEKLFF. The CDR3 nucleotides are TGCGCCAGCAGCTTCCGGGACAGGGCGGCAACTAATGAAAAACTGTTTTTT.

This chain uses TRBV6-1 with TRBJ2-7; TRBD2 might be the D (6 bases). Germline V lookup: CDR1 MNHNS, CDR2 SASEGT. The length of the CDR3 is 15 residues. With 3 bases removed from V and 7 bases from J, the gap between germline ends came to 19 bases. CDR3 region: CASSEWGLRAEEQYF. For the CDR3, the DNA is TGTGCCAGCAGTGAGTGGGGACTCCGGGCGGAAGAGCAGTACTTC.

This sequence joins TRBV9 and TRBJ2-3; D might be TRBD2 (6 bases). V was cut by 5 bases and J by 3 bases, with 19 bases left in between. Germline lookup yields CDR1 SGDLS and CDR2 YYNGEE. The CDR3 has 16 amino acids. CDR3 nucleotide sequence: TGTGCCAGCAGTGGTGGGCGGGGTGGGAGGACAGATACGCAGTATTTT. Its translation: CASSGGRGGRTDTQYF. Combining the CDR3 with reference TRBV9 and TRBJ2-3 gives the whole variable domain DSGVTQTPKHLITATGQRVTLRCSPRSGDLSVYWYQQSLDQGLQFLIQYYNGEERAKGNILERFSAQQFPDLHSELNLSSLELGDSALYFCASSGGRGGRTDTQYFGPGTRLTVL.

In this sample, this clone turned up once. V gene TRBV5-1 combines with J gene TRBJ2-2; 11 bases are shared with TRBD1. This CDR3 contains 15 residues. Looked up from germline, CDR1 is SGHRS and CDR2 is YFSETQ. Unmatched junction bases numbered 5, after V lost 7 bases and J lost 3 bases. CDR3 nucleotides: TGCGCCAGCCTTCGGACAGGGGGCGACACCGGGGAGCTGTTTTTT. Translated, it gives CASLRTGGDTGELFF. The entire variable domain, with the rest obtained from reference TRBV5-1 and TRBJ2-2, is as follows: KAGVTQTPRYLIKTRGQQVTLSCSPISGHRSVSWYQQTPGQGLQFLFEYFSETQRNKGNFPGRFSGRQFSNSRSEMNVSTLELGDSALYLCASLRTGGDTGELFFGEGSRLTVL.